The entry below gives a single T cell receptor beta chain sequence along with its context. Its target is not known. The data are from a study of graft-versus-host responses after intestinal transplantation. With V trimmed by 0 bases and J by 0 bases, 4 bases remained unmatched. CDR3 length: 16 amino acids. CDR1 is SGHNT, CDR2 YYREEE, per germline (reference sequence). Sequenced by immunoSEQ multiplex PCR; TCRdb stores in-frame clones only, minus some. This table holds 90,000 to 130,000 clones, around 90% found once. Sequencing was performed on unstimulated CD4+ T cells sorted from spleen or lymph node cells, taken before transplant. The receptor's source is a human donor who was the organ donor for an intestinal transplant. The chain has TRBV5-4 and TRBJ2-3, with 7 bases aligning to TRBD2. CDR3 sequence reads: CASSLGRTRSTDTQYF. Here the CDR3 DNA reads TGTGCCAGCAGCTTGGGGCGGACTAGAAGCACAGATACGCAGTATTTT. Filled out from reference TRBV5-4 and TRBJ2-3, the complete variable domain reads ETGVTQSPTHLIKTRGQQVTLRCSSQSGHNTVSWYQQALGQGPQFIFQYYREEENGRGNFPPRFSGLQFPNYSSELNVNALELDDSALYLCASSLGRTRSTDTQYFGPGTRLTVL.